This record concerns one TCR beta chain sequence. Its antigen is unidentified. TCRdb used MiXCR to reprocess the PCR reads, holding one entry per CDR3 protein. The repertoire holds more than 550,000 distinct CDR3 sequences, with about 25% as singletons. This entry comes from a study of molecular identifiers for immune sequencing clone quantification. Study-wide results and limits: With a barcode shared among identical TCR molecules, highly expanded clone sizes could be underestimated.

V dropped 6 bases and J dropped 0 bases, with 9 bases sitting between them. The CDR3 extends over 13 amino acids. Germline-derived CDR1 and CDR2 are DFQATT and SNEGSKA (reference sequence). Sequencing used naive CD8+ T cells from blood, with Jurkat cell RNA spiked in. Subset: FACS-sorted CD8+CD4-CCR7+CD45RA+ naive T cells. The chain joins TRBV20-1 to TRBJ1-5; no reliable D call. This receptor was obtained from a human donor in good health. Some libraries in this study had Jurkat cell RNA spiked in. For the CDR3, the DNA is TGCAGTGCGGCGGGTGATAGCAATCAGCCCCAGCATTTT. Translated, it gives CSAAGDSNQPQHF.